This entry concerns a single T cell receptor beta chain. Compared with germline, one end of the junction differs, possibly owing to a read error. The use of genomic DNA as template underpinned the TCR beta VDJ and CDR3 profiling. TCRdb recomputed calls from the reads with MiXCR, one row per CDR3 protein. In the table there are under 250,000 distinct CDR3 sequences, approximately 60% of which are singletons. Patients included in sequencing had previously demonstrated CD8+CD57+ cell expansion by flow cytometry. These data belong to a study of CD8+CD57+ T cells in acquired aplastic anemia. Germline CDR1 SGHTA, CDR2 FQGTGA. This CDR3 is built from 13 residues.

The sequence came from a human donor with aplastic anemia. The V and J genes are TRBV7-3 and TRBJ2-1; 8 bases are a match to TRBD1. The source material was sorted CD4+, CD8+, or CD8+CD57+ T cells (not recorded which) from PBMCs. The CDR3 here is CASSTTGAGEQFF. In nucleotides, the CDR3 is TGCGCCAGCAGCACGACAGGGGCGGGGGAGCAGTTCTTC.